This TCR beta chain was obtained from a study of blood T cell repertoires in COVID-19. Study-level information: The samples span acute and convalescent COVID-19 from the United States, Italy and Spain.

Original analysis: Nucleated cell counts were estimated from reference gene primer amplification. TCRdb's copy holds only in-frame clones and misses some; the assay was immunoSEQ multiplex PCR. D and trimming come from the DNA, and the V and J calls and clone size come from that table. Of about 84,000 clones in the sample, 60% to 85% are singletons; the top ten hold around 7%. The CDR3 has 13 amino acids. Losses at the gene ends were 7 bases for V and 4 bases for J; bases not matched to a gene: 3. CDR1 and CDR2 from the germline V gene are MNHEY and SVGAGI. This clone was seen a single time. This chain joins TRBV6-5 and TRBJ1-1; 10 bases are shared with TRBD1. What was sequenced was peripheral blood. This clonotype originated in a man between 65 and 80 years old with acute or convalescent COVID-19. CDR3 sequence: CASKGQGPTEAFF. Written as DNA, the CDR3 is TGTGCCAGCAAGGGACAGGGGCCCACTGAAGCTTTCTTT.